The rows below give T cell receptor beta chains drawn from one sample of a study of cytomegalovirus exposure and HLA in healthy donors. Only in-frame clones appear in the TCRdb table, and some are missing; sequencing was by immunoSEQ multiplex PCR. The repertoire consists of 95,000 to 100,000 clones, with about 80% occurring once and the leading ten covering roughly 4.1%. Input material: PBMCs. Receptor source: a man between 35 and 55 years old in good health and CMV-seronegative. CDR3s include the opening cysteine and the closing phenylalanine or tryptophan. A D gene is named only where the DNA matches it firmly. Clone size is stated in some rows and not others, as once, few, many or a class when expanded.

clone size	J gene	D gene	V gene	CDR3 DNA	CDR3 protein
few	TRBJ2-3	.	TRBV9	TGTGCCAGCAGCGTAGAGAGAGGAACAGATACGCAGTATTTT	CASSVERGTDTQYF
.	TRBJ2-7	TRBD1	TRBV2	TGTGCCAGCGGACAGGGGGGATACGAGCAGTACTTC	CASGQGGYEQYF
once	TRBJ1-2	TRBD1	TRBV5-1	TGCGCCAGCAGCTTGGGACAGGGGGCAGTTCGGGGTGGCTACACCTTC	CASSLGQGAVRGGYTF
.	TRBJ1-5	TRBD1	TRBV2	TGTGCCAGCACGGGGGACAGGGGGGCGAATCAGCCCCAGCATTTT	CASTGDRGANQPQHF
.	TRBJ1-2	.	TRBV4-3	TGCGCCAGCAGCCAAGCCTCGCAGGGGTCGGGTGGCTACACCTTC	CASSQASQGSGGYTF
few	TRBJ1-5	TRBD1	TRBV2	TGTGCCAGCGACAGGGGAAGCAATCAGCCCCAGCATTTT	CASDRGSNQPQHF
.	TRBJ1-2	.	TRBV2	TGTGCCAGCAGGAGAACACCTAGCTATGGCTACACCTTC	CASRRTPSYGYTF
.	TRBJ2-5	.	TRBV7-7	TGTGCTAGCAGCCCAAGCGCGCTTGCGGGTCAAGAGACCCAGTACTTC	CASSPSALAGQETQYF
.	TRBJ2-5	.	TRBV7-8	TGTGCCAGCAGCGAGGTCCAAGAGACCCAGTACTTC	CASSEVQETQYF
.	TRBJ2-7	TRBD2	TRBV7-2	TGTGCCAGCAGCTTACGGCGGGGGAGCTACGAGCAGTACTTC	CASSLRRGSYEQYF
.	TRBJ2-1	.	TRBV6-1	TGTGCCAGCAGTGAACGGAGGCCCCGCAGGAATGAGCAGTTCTTC	CASSERRPRRNEQFF
.	TRBJ1-5	.	TRBV2	TGTGCCAGCAGTGTTTCGGCAGGTAGTCAGCCCCAGCATTTT	CASSVSAGSQPQHF
.	TRBJ1-5	.	TRBV7-9	TGTGCCAGCAGCCGGGAGGGTAGCAATCAGCCCCAGCATTTT	CASSREGSNQPQHF
.	TRBJ1-1	.	TRBV27	TGTGCCAGCAGTTTAGGGCCGCCTACAGGGAACACTGAAGCTTTCTTT	CASSLGPPTGNTEAFF
.	TRBJ1-5	.	TRBV5-1	TGCGCCAGCAGCTTGGGGGCCAACCAGCCCCAGCATTTT	CASSLGANQPQHF
.	TRBJ1-5	.	TRBV28	TGTGCCAGCAGTTTACCCCAGGGTGGCAATCAGCCCCAGCATTTT	CASSLPQGGNQPQHF
.	TRBJ2-7	TRBD2	TRBV11-2	TGTGCCAGCAGCATAGCGACGGGGGGGCCCACGGTCGAGCAGTACTTC	CASSIATGGPTVEQYF
.	TRBJ2-5	.	TRBV7-9	TGTGCCAGCAGCTTGGGGGGTTTGGGGGAGACCCAGTACTTC	CASSLGGLGETQYF
few	TRBJ1-5	TRBD1	TRBV7-2	TGTGCCAGCAGCTTAGCGGGGGGTGGACAGGGGAATCAGCCCCAGCATTTT	CASSLAGGGQGNQPQHF
.	TRBJ1-1	.	TRBV7-9	TGTGCCAGCAGCTCCCCGGGAGGACCCTTGAACACTGAAGCTTTCTTT	CASSSPGGPLNTEAFF
few	TRBJ1-1	.	TRBV5-1	TGCGCCAGCAGCACCACAGGGAAAACTGAAGCTTTCTTT	CASSTTGKTEAFF
.	TRBJ2-1	TRBD1	TRBV11-2	TGTGCCAGCAGCTTAGGGGCAGGGGGCCGGAATGAGCAGTTCTTC	CASSLGAGGRNEQFF
.	TRBJ2-1	.	TRBV29-1	TGCAGCGGGCAAGGCACAGAGAGTTGGGAGTTCGACAATGAGCAGTTCTTC	CSGQGTESWEFDNEQFF
.	TRBJ1-3	.	TRBV18	TGTGCCAGCTCACCCGACGAGGTCCGGGGCACCATATATTTT	CASSPDEVRGTIYF
.	TRBJ1-1	.	TRBV6-1	TGTGCCAGCAGTGATAGCCCCCTAGGGGGAACTGAAGCTTTCTTT	CASSDSPLGGTEAFF
few	TRBJ1-5	TRBD1	TRBV19	TGTGCCAGTAGTACGCCCCCGGGACAGGGTGGTAGAGGCAATCAGCCCCAGCATTTT	CASSTPPGQGGRGNQPQHF
.	TRBJ1-6	.	TRBV6-6	TGTGCCAGCAGTACCCCGGCAGGGCGGAAAGGTTCACCCCTCCACTTT	CASSTPAGRKGSPLHF
.	TRBJ2-3	TRBD1	TRBV6-5	TGTGCCAGCAGTCAGGGGACAGGGGAAGGTACGCAGTATTTT	CASSQGTGEGTQYF
.	TRBJ1-4	TRBD1	TRBV10-3	TGTGCCATCAGCCCCGGACAGGCTCCTGGCCAGGGTGAAAAACTGTTTTTT	CAISPGQAPGQGEKLFF
.	TRBJ2-3	TRBD2	TRBV18	TGTGCCAGCTCACCACCGGCATGGGCGGGGGGCACAGATACGCAGTATTTT	CASSPPAWAGGTDTQYF
few	TRBJ2-5	.	TRBV6-1	TGTGCCAGCAGACCCGGGACATCCGAAGAGACCCAGTACTTC	CASRPGTSEETQYF
.	TRBJ2-7	.	TRBV10-3	TGTGCCATCAGTGAAACAGGCCCGTACGAGCAGTACTTC	CAISETGPYEQYF
.	TRBJ1-5	TRBD1	TRBV6-1	TGTGCCAGCAGTGTGGGACAGGGAAATCAGCCCCAGCATTTT	CASSVGQGNQPQHF
.	TRBJ2-1	TRBD2	TRBV7-2	TGTGCCAGCAGCCAACTTCCTAGCGGGGGTTTGAATGAGCAGTTCTTC	CASSQLPSGGLNEQFF
.	TRBJ2-5	TRBD1	TRBV7-9	TGTGCCACCATGCCGGGACAGGGGGCAGAGACCCAGTACTTC	CATMPGQGAETQYF
few	TRBJ2-2	.	TRBV11-2	TGTGCCAGCAGCTGGGGGGACGACACCGGGGAGCTGTTTTTT	CASSWGDDTGELFF
.	TRBJ1-1	.	TRBV10-1	TGCGCCAGCAGTGATGGAGTCGGTTTACTGAACACTGAAGCTCTCTTT	CASSDGVGLLNTEALF
.	TRBJ2-2	.	TRBV6-5	TGTGCCAGCAGTTACCCCTCACAGGGAAATGGGGAGCTGTTTTTT	CASSYPSQGNGELFF
.	TRBJ1-4	TRBD1	TRBV27	TGTGCCAGCAGTTTTGCGGGACAGGGGGCTTCGACTAATGAAAAACTGTTTTTT	CASSFAGQGASTNEKLFF
once	TRBJ2-3	TRBD1	TRBV7-2	TGTGCCAGCAGCTTGGACAGGCAATCGCAGTATTTT	CASSLDRQSQYF
.	TRBJ1-3	.	TRBV7-2	TGTGCCAGCAGCCCAGGGTCCGGAAACACCATATATTTT	CASSPGSGNTIYF
.	TRBJ1-1	.	TRBV19	TGTGCCAGTAGTCCACTGACAGGCGGTAAAACTGAAGCTTTCTTT	CASSPLTGGKTEAFF
.	TRBJ1-3	.	TRBV27	TGTGCCAGCAGTTTATCCACAGCCTTTGATCTGGTTAGGCGTAACACCATATATTTT	CASSLSTAFDLVRRNTIYF